This TCR beta chain comes out of a study of cytomegalovirus exposure and HLA in healthy donors. V shed 7 bases, J shed 4 bases, and the junction held 6 bases outside the gene matches. Germline V gene data show CDR1 as LNHDA and CDR2 as SQIVND (reference sequence). The CDR3 spans 13 residues. Use of 60 Vbeta and 13 Jbeta primers characterized the PCR. Repertoires were generated with immunoSEQ multiplex PCR, while TCRdb's copy carries only in-frame clones and drops some. Recorded for this sample: 200,000 to 250,000 clones. V is TRBV19 and J is TRBJ2-5, with 7 bases fitting TRBD1. The sequenced sample consisted of PBMCs. The clonotype comes from a woman aged 25 to 39 in good health and CMV-seropositive. CDR3 coding DNA: TGTGCCAGTAACTTCAACAGGGGAGAGACCCAGTACTTC. This codes for CASNFNRGETQYF.